This is a list of T cell receptor beta chains from one sample in a study of spatial heterogeneity in lung cancer. TCRdb reprocessed the 5' RACE reads with MiXCR, giving one entry per CDR3 protein. The table has about 120,000 distinct CDR3 sequences, 10% to 15% seen once. The sample in question was PBMCs, obtained at follow-up. Source of these receptors: a male donor with early-stage non-small cell lung cancer. The CDR3 runs from the conserved cysteine through the conserved F or W. The order of the fields is V gene, clone size, J gene, D gene, CDR3 protein, CDR3 DNA. A D gene is named only where the DNA matches it firmly. The size of a clone is reported for some rows only, either as once, few or many, or as a class for expanded clones.

V gene: TRBV4-1; clone size: -; J gene: TRBJ1-2; D gene: TRBD1; CDR3 protein: CASSQDRGQGKSGYTF; CDR3 DNA: TGCGCCAGCAGCCAAGATCGAGGACAGGGAAAAAGTGGCTACACCTTC
V gene: TRBV28; clone size: -; J gene: TRBJ2-7; D gene: -; CDR3 protein: CASSLGVRTDF; CDR3 DNA: TGTGCCAGCAGTTTAGGAGTACGAACGGACTTC
V gene: TRBV7-6; clone size: -; J gene: TRBJ2-5; D gene: TRBD2; CDR3 protein: CASSLRLAGGRFLETQYF; CDR3 DNA: TGTGCCAGCAGCTTGAGGCTAGCGGGGGGGCGATTTCTAGAGACCCAGTACTTC
V gene: TRBV20-1; clone size: -; J gene: TRBJ2-7; D gene: -; CDR3 protein: CSASRGRIYEQYF; CDR3 DNA: TGCAGTGCTAGCCGTGGCAGGATCTACGAGCAGTACTTC
V gene: TRBV7-9; clone size: many; J gene: TRBJ2-2; D gene: -; CDR3 protein: CASSLPGWTGELFF; CDR3 DNA: TGTGCCAGCAGCTTACCCGGGTGGACCGGGGAGCTGTTTTTT
V gene: TRBV24-1; clone size: few; J gene: TRBJ2-3; D gene: TRBD1; CDR3 protein: CATSESDRAVGADTQYF; CDR3 DNA: TGTGCCACCAGTGAGTCTGACAGGGCTGTTGGCGCAGATACGCAGTATTTT
V gene: TRBV7-9; clone size: many; J gene: TRBJ1-1; D gene: TRBD1; CDR3 protein: CASSIRQGSGEAFF; CDR3 DNA: TGTGCCAGCAGCATAAGACAGGGGTCTGGTGAAGCTTTCTTT
V gene: TRBV9; clone size: -; J gene: TRBJ2-3; D gene: -; CDR3 protein: CASSPFGAGASDTQYF; CDR3 DNA: TGTGCCAGCAGCCCCTTCGGGGCGGGGGCCTCAGATACGCAGTATTTT
V gene: TRBV19; clone size: once; J gene: TRBJ1-5; D gene: -; CDR3 protein: CASSIARSQPQHF; CDR3 DNA: TGTGCCAGTAGTATTGCCAGAAGTCAGCCCCAGCATTTT
V gene: TRBV2; clone size: -; J gene: TRBJ2-1; D gene: TRBD2; CDR3 protein: CASSGTSPQQFF; CDR3 DNA: TGTGCCAGCAGCGGGACTAGCCCACAGCAGTTCTTC
V gene: TRBV10-3; clone size: -; J gene: TRBJ2-3; D gene: -; CDR3 protein: CAINFRSTDTQYF; CDR3 DNA: TGTGCCATCAACTTTCGTAGCACAGATACGCAGTATTTT
V gene: TRBV7-2; clone size: many; J gene: TRBJ1-3; D gene: -; CDR3 protein: CASSSPLRHGRSGNTIYF; CDR3 DNA: TGTGCCAGCAGCTCCCCACTCCGACATGGGCGCTCTGGAAACACCATATATTTT
V gene: TRBV19; clone size: -; J gene: TRBJ1-2; D gene: -; CDR3 protein: CAGRGADGYTF; CDR3 DNA: TGTGCCGGCCGGGGGGCAGATGGCTACACCTTC
V gene: TRBV11-2; clone size: many; J gene: TRBJ1-2; D gene: TRBD1; CDR3 protein: CASSKDRAGYTF; CDR3 DNA: TGTGCCAGCAGCAAGGACAGGGCTGGCTACACCTTC
V gene: TRBV20-1; clone size: few; J gene: TRBJ2-7; D gene: -; CDR3 protein: CSAHVLGSYEQYF; CDR3 DNA: TGCAGTGCTCATGTTCTAGGATCCTACGAGCAGTACTTC
V gene: TRBV5-1; clone size: -; J gene: TRBJ2-5; D gene: -; CDR3 protein: CASSLEEETQYF; CDR3 DNA: TGCGCCAGCAGCTTGGAAGAAGAGACCCAGTACTTC